This entry features one T cell receptor (beta chain) sequence. Its specificity is not known. Germline CDR1 SGHRS, CDR2 YFSETQ. The CDR3 consists of 13 residues. Trimming removed 7 bases from V and 7 bases from J, with 14 bases in between. Expressed TCRB transcripts were sequenced, since all the RNA that had been isolated was reverse transcribed. Profiled with immunoSEQ multiplex PCR; TCRdb holds only in-frame clones, not every one. The profile covers fewer than 900,000 clones, with 17% appearing a single time and 0.02% to 0.025% taken by the ten largest. This sample stems from a study of beta chain features in type 1 diabetes. Overall study findings and caveats: Within each of all four CD4+ subsets, Type 1 diabetes patients had TCRB CDR3s that were moderately but significantly shorter. Whether HLA type affects TCRB rearrangement stayed undetermined in the present work.

CD45RO/CCR7/CD25/CD127/CD95/CD27 staining was used to isolate CD4+ naive, central memory, regulatory and stem cell-like memory cells by sorting. The V gene is TRBV5-1, the J gene TRBJ2-2; the D is unclear. The TCR originated in a woman between 18 and 30 years old in good health. Sequencing input: naive CD4+ T cells from blood. CDR3 region: CASGDGVVGELFF. CDR3 nucleotides: TGCGCCAGCGGAGATGGGGTAGTCGGGGAGCTGTTTTTT. Full variable domain (rest looked up from reference TRBV5-1 and TRBJ2-2): KAGVTQTPRYLIKTRGQQVTLSCSPISGHRSVSWYQQTPGQGLQFLFEYFSETQRNKGNFPGRFSGRQFSNSRSEMNVSTLELGDSALYLCASGDGVVGELFFGEGSRLTVL.